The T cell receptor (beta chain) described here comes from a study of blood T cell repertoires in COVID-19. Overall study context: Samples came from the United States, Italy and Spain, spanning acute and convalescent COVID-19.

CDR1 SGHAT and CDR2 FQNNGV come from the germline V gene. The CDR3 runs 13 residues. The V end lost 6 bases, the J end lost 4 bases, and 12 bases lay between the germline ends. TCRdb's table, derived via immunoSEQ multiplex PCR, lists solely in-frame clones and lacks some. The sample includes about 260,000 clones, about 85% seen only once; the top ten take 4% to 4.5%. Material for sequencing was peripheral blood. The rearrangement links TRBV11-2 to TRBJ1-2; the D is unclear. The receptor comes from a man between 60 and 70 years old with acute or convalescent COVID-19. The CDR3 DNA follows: TGTGCCAGCAGTAGTGGCGAGGGCTATGGCTACACCTTC. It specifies CASSSGEGYGYTF.